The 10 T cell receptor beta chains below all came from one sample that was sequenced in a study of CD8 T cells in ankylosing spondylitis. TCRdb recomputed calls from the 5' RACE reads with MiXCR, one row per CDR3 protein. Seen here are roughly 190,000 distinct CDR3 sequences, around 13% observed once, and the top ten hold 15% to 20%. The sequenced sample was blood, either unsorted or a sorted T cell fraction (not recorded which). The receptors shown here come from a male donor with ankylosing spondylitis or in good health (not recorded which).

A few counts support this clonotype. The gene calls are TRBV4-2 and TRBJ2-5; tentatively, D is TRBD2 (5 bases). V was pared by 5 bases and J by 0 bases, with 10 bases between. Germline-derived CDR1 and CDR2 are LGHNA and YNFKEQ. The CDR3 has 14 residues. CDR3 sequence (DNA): TGTGCCAGCAGCGAGCGGACGTACCAAGAGACCCAGTACTTC. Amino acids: CASSERTYQETQYF.

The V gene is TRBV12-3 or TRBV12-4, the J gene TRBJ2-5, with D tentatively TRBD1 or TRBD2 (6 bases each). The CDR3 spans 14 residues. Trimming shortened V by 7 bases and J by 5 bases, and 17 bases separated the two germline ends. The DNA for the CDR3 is TGTGCCAGCACCACCTTGGGGGGCAAGGAGACCCAGTACTTC. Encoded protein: CASTTLGGKETQYF.

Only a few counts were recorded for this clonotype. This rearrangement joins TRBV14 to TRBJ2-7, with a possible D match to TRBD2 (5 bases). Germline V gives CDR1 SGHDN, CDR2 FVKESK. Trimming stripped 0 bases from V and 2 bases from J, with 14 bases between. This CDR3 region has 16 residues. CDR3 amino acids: CASSQDVTQEAYEQYF. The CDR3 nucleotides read TGTGCCAGCAGCCAAGATGTGACTCAGGAGGCCTACGAGCAGTACTTC.

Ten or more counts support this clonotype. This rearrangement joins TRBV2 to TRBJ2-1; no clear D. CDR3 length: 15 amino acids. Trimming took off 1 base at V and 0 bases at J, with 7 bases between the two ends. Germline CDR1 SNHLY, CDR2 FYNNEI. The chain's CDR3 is CASSEEGGSYNEQFF. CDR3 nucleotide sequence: TGTGCCAGCAGTGAAGAGGGCGGCTCCTACAATGAGCAGTTCTTC.

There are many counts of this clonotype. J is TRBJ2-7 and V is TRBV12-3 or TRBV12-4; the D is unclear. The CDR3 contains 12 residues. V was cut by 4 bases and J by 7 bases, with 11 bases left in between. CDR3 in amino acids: CASSSDWDEQYF. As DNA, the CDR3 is TGTGCCAGCAGTTCCGACTGGGATGAGCAGTACTTC.

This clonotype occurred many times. CDR3 sequence reads: CASSQVISRESEAFF. The CDR3 DNA follows: TGCGCCAGCAGCCAAGTTATAAGTCGGGAGTCTGAAGCTTTCTTT. The V and J genes are TRBV4-1 and TRBJ1-1; D not certain. This CDR3 has 15 amino acids. The V gene lost 1 base and the J gene lost 6 bases, with 15 bases spanning the gap. Germline values: CDR1 MGHRA, CDR2 YSYEKL.

The DNA of the CDR3 is TGTGCCAGCAGCCAAGTTCCTAGCGGCTACACCGGGGAGCTGTTTTTT. This codes for CASSQVPSGYTGELFF. The chain combines TRBV3-1 with TRBJ2-2, with 7 bases that match TRBD2. Losses at the gene ends were 1 base for V and 3 bases for J; bases not matched to a gene: 5. From germline, CDR1 is LGHDT and CDR2 YNNKEL (reference sequence). The CDR3 length is 16 residues. The full variable domain, completed using reference TRBV3-1 and TRBJ2-2, is DTAVSQTPKYLVTQMGNDKSIKCEQNLGHDTMYWYKQDSKKFLKIMFSYNNKELIINETVPNRFSPKSPDKAHLNLHINSLELGDSAVYFCASSQVPSGYTGELFFGEGSRLTVL.

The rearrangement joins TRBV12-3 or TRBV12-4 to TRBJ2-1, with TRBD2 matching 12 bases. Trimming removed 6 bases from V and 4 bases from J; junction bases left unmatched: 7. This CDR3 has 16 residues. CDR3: CASRGASGRGYNEQFF. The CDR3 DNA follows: TGTGCCAGCAGGGGAGCTAGCGGGAGGGGGTACAATGAGCAGTTCTTC.

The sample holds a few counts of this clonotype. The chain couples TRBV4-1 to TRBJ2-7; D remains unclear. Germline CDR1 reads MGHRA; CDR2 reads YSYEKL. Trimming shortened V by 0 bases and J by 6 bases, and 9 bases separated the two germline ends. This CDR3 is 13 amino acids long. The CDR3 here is CASSQEVYREQYF. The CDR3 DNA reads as TGCGCCAGCAGCCAAGAGGTGTACCGCGAGCAGTACTTC.

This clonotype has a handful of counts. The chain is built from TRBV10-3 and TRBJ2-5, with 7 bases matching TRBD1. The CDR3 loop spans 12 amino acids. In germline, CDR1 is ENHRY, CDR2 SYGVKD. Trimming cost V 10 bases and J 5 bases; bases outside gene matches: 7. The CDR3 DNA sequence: TGTGCCAGCGCAGGGGGAAGGGAGACCCAGTACTTC. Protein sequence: CASAGGRETQYF.